The clone carrying this T cell receptor beta chain was counted between two and nine times. Its antigen remains unidentified. The PCR was carried out with 60 Vbeta primers and 13 Jbeta primers. This table comes from immunoSEQ multiplex PCR, and its TCRdb copy is limited to in-frame clones, with some not included. The data hold about 120,000 clones, with nearly 65% observed a single time. The data derive from a study of cytomegalovirus exposure and HLA in healthy donors. Trimming took 4 bases from V and 7 from J, leaving 14 bases between them. The CDR3 loop spans 14 amino acids. CDR1 MNHNS and CDR2 SASEGT come from the germline V gene. Study-wide findings and caveats: Some V segments, including TRBV6-2 and TRBV6-3, were excluded as indistinguishable. TCR beta sequences reportedly predicted most subjects' HLA-A and HLA-B alleles accurately.

The clonotype comes from a man aged 35-49 years in good health and CMV-seropositive. Sequencing was performed on PBMCs. The chain recombines TRBV6-1 with TRBJ1-5; D gene unclear. DNA for the CDR3: TGTGCCAGCAGTGCCCGTCCCGGTCGCCAGCCCCAGCATTTT. Amino acids: CASSARPGRQPQHF.